This note documents a single T cell receptor (beta chain) sequence. Under the authors' procedure: Amplification of reference gene primers was used by the study to estimate nucleated cell counts. TCRdb's copy holds only in-frame clones and misses some; the assay was immunoSEQ multiplex PCR. V, J and clone size were drawn from that table, and D and trimming were deduced from the DNA. This sample has about 96,000 clones, with around 84% found just once. This record comes from a study of blood T cell repertoires in COVID-19. Study information: Acute and convalescent COVID-19 specimens originated in the United States, Italy and Spain. Sources were T cells, B-cell-depleted T cells, or PBMCs; the material itself was cDNA or gDNA.

This receptor was identified in an older woman with acute or convalescent COVID-19. The sequenced material came from peripheral blood.

This CDR3 reads CASSFAGGGNEQFF. The DNA for the CDR3 is TGTGCCAGCAGCTTTGCCGGGGGGGGCAATGAGCAGTTCTTC. The chain joins TRBV11-2 to TRBJ2-1; 8 bases agree with TRBD2. V was pared by 3 bases and J by 6 bases, with 4 bases of the junction left unmatched. Germline loops: CDR1 SGHAT, CDR2 FQNNGV. The CDR3 is made up of 14 amino acids.